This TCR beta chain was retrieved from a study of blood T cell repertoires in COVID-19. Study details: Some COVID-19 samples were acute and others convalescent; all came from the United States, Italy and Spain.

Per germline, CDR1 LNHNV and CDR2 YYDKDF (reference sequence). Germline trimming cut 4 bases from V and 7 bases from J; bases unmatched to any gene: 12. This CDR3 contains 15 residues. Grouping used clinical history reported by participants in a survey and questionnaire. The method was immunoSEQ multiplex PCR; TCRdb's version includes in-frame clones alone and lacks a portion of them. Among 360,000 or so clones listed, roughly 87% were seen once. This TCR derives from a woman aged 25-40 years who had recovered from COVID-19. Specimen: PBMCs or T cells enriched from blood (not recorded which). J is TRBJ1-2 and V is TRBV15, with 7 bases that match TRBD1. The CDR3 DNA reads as TGTGCCACCAGCACCCGGACAGGCCATAGAGGTGGCTACACCTTC. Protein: CATSTRTGHRGGYTF.